This TCR beta chain was obtained from a study of T cells in Graves' hyperthyroidism and ophthalmopathy. Study results and limitations: Blood also held most thyroid clonotypes expanded beyond 0.001. Ophthalmopathy onset followed model prediction by a median approximately seven months. Ophthalmopathy could be told apart from stable hyperthyroidism with a 13 V-J model.

Germline CDR1 and CDR2: MDHEN and SYDVKM. The CDR3 is 15 residues long. Researchers amplified the TCR beta CDR3 regions from RNA transcripts. Initially, a first-round RT-PCR of the TCR CDR3 employed the HTBI primer set. TCRdb passed the multiplex PCR reads through MiXCR, listing each CDR3 protein once. This sample has more than 550,000 distinct CDR3 sequences, with approximately 18% found just once. For this clonotype: Its antigen remains unidentified. At one end, the junction sequence differs from germline, possibly due to a read error.

This chain links TRBV28 with TRBJ2-5; 13 nucleotides match TRBD2. The sequenced material came from blood. The origin of this receptor is a woman between 50 and 59 years old with Graves' hyperthyroidism that later progressed to Graves' ophthalmopathy. This CDR3 is CASSHGTSGAETLYF. In nucleotides, the CDR3 is TGTGCCAGCAGTCATGGGACTAGCGGGGCAGAGACCCTGTACTTC.